This TCR beta chain emerged from a study of shared clonotypes between healthy human individuals. Study results and limitations: Non-shared clonotypes displayed generation probabilities falling below those of clonotypes present in all four donors.

Worth noting for this clone: The antigen is unknown.

The method was immunoSEQ multiplex PCR; TCRdb's version includes in-frame clones alone and lacks a portion of them. The data contain 300,000 to 350,000 clones, 70% to 75% of them singletons. The germline CDR1 and CDR2 sequences are MDHEN and SYDVKM. CDR3 size: 13 residues. V lost 5 bases to trimming and J lost 3 bases; unmatched junction nucleotides: 3. Specimen: memory CD4+ T cells sorted from blood. Described subset: CD45RA-negative fraction. The sequence came from a man aged 25 to 45 in good health. The genes are TRBV28 and TRBJ2-7; TRBD1 matches at 8 bases. CDR3: CASSPGQDYEQYF. DNA for the CDR3: TGTGCCAGCAGTCCGGGACAGGACTACGAGCAGTACTTC.